The sequence of this T cell receptor beta chain was determined in a study of blood T cell repertoires in COVID-19. At the level of the study: The United States, Italy and Spain supplied acute and convalescent COVID-19 samples.

In the original processing: Scientists estimated how many nucleated cells there were by amplifying reference gene primers. The table came from immunoSEQ multiplex PCR; TCRdb's copy has only in-frame clones and leaves some out. V, J and clone size were drawn from that table, and D and trimming were deduced from the DNA. The sample shows under 250,000 clones, more than 75% of them seen only once. Germline V gene data show CDR1 as GTSNPN and CDR2 as SVGIG (reference sequence). This CDR3 has 14 amino acids. V was trimmed by 1 base and J by 2 bases, leaving 9 bases between them. This sequence originates from a man over 45 with COVID-19, enrolled during active disease. The source material was peripheral blood. The chain combines TRBV30 with TRBJ2-1; weak D call: TRBD2 (6 bases). The CDR3 DNA reads TGTGCCTGGAGTGAAGGCGGGGCCTACAATGAGCAGTTCTTC. The encoded protein is CAWSEGGAYNEQFF. The variable domain in full, with the rest retrieved from reference TRBV30 and TRBJ2-1, is SQTIHQWPATLVQPVGSPLSLECTVEGTSNPNLYWYRQAAGRGLQLLFYSVGIGQISSEVPQNLSASRPQDRQFILSSKKLLLSDSGFYLCAWSEGGAYNEQFFGPGTRLTVL.